The subject of this entry is one TCR beta chain. Germline V lookup: CDR1 LGHDT, CDR2 YNNKEL (reference sequence). V lost 3 bases and J lost 5, with 11 bases in between. This CDR3 spans 15 amino acids. The sample comes from a study of blood T cell repertoires in COVID-19. Study summary: Collection of acute and convalescent COVID-19 samples took place in the United States, Italy and Spain. In each case, the material was cDNA or gDNA derived from T cells, B-cell-depleted T cells, or PBMCs.

Original handling: Nucleated cell counts were estimated from reference gene primer amplification. Repertoires were generated with immunoSEQ multiplex PCR, while TCRdb's copy carries only in-frame clones and drops some. V and J calls and clone size follow that table, whereas D and trimming were derived from the DNA. The table lists 200,000 or so clones, about four fifths of them singletons. Followed longitudinally, the Seattle patients had been enrolled during active infection. Sequencing was carried out using peripheral blood. The source is a woman at least 80 years old with COVID-19, enrolled during active disease. V usage is TRBV3-1 (or the pseudogene TRBV3-2) and J usage is TRBJ1-6, with D uncertain. The CDR3 sequence is CASSQGRVHNSPLHF. CDR3 nucleotide sequence: TGTGCCAGCAGCCAGGGGAGGGTACATAATTCACCCCTCCACTTT.